Below are 2 T cell receptor beta chains sequenced from a single sample in a study of blood T cell repertoires in COVID-19. Produced via immunoSEQ multiplex PCR; TCRdb's table is partial and in-frame only. The sample consists of 200,000 to 300,000 clones, 70% to 90% of them appearing once. The sample consisted of PBMCs or T cells enriched from blood (not recorded which). The source of these receptors is a woman in her 40s with acute COVID-19.

The rearrangement joins TRBV2 to TRBJ2-7; 8 bases are a match to TRBD2. CDR3 length equals 15 residues. From germline, CDR1 is SNHLY and CDR2 FYNNEI. The trim removed 6 bases at V and 7 bases at J, leaving 14 bases unmatched. DNA of the CDR3: TGTGCCAGCAGCCCCAGGGTCGGGAGGGTATGGGAGCAGTACTTC. It encodes CASSPRVGRVWEQYF.

The chain combines TRBV6-2 or TRBV6-3 with TRBJ1-1; TRBD1 matches at 7 bases. V gave up 2 bases and J gave up 4 bases; unmatched junction bases: 7. Germline CDR1 is MNHEY and CDR2 is SVGEGT. CDR3 length: 15 residues. CDR3 residues: CASSYGGQGVTEAFF. The CDR3 region has the DNA TGTGCCAGCAGTTACGGGGGTCAGGGGGTCACTGAAGCTTTCTTT.